This T cell receptor beta chain emerged from a study of shared clonotypes between healthy human individuals. The CDR3 has 14 residues. J gave up 3 bases and V 4 bases, and 5 bases lay outside the gene matches. CDR1 and CDR2 from the germline V gene are SGHNT and YYREEE (reference sequence). As to this clone: The same CDR3 also results from other DNA sequences found in this sample.

Generated by immunoSEQ multiplex PCR, the TCRdb table keeps only in-frame clones and is missing some. The sample holds roughly 1,500,000 clones; about 98.5% are singletons and the top ten take 0.36%. The chain uses TRBV5-4 and TRBJ2-7, with TRBD1 matching 9 bases. This clonotype was sampled from a man aged 25 to 40 in good health. Sequenced material: naive CD4+ T cells sorted from blood. Subset meaning: CD45RA+ positively selected. The CDR3 sequence is CASSPGQGRYEQYF. The CDR3 region has the DNA TGTGCCAGCAGCCCCGGACAGGGGCGCTACGAGCAGTACTTC.